Below, 25 T cell receptor beta chains from the same sample are listed, as sequenced in a study of blood T cell repertoires in COVID-19. Libraries were prepared by immunoSEQ multiplex PCR; TCRdb keeps only in-frame clonotypes and omits some of them. The sample includes roughly 150,000 clones, more than 85% of them seen just once. The sequencing input was peripheral blood. Receptors originate from a woman aged 60-70 years with COVID-19, enrolled during active disease.

The J gene is TRBJ1-2, the V gene TRBV3-1 (or the pseudogene TRBV3-2); D is perhaps TRBD1 (6 bases). The germline V gene has CDR1 LGHDT and CDR2 YNNKEL (reference sequence). The V end lost 1 base, the J end lost 2 bases, and 11 bases lay between the germline ends. The CDR3 is made up of 15 amino acids. The CDR3 nucleotides read TGTGCCAGCAGCCAAGGGGGGACACTCAACTATGGCTACACCTTC. It yields the protein CASSQGGTLNYGYTF.

The chain combines TRBV18 with TRBJ1-2, with D uncertain. CDR3 length equals 16 residues. Trimming took 2 bases from V and 1 from J, leaving 14 bases between them. Per the germline V gene, CDR1 is KGHSH and CDR2 is LQKENI. The CDR3 spells CASSPGRGWINYGYTF. The CDR3 DNA sequence: TGTGCCAGCTCACCAGGGCGGGGATGGATTAACTATGGCTACACCTTC.

The chain joins TRBV9 to TRBJ1-4; 7 bases are a match to TRBD1. The CDR3 covers 14 residues. Germline lookup yields CDR1 SGDLS and CDR2 YYNGEE. The junction had 3 bases not matched to a gene; V was cut back by 0 bases and J by 7 bases. The CDR3 loop reads CASSVAGGAEKLFF. CDR3 DNA: TGTGCCAGCAGCGTAGCAGGGGGAGCTGAAAAACTGTTTTTT.

The chain links TRBV19 to TRBJ1-5; 9 bases agree with TRBD1. Trimming removed 5 bases from V and 7 bases from J; junction bases left unmatched: 12. CDR1 and CDR2 from the germline V gene are LNHDA and SQIVND (reference sequence). The CDR3 is 16 amino acids. The CDR3 coding sequence is TGTGCCAGTAGTCTTGGTTGGGACAGGGCCGGACAGCCCCAGCATTTT. It codes for CASSLGWDRAGQPQHF. Based on the CDR3 plus reference TRBV19 and TRBJ1-5, the full variable domain is DGGITQSPKYLFRKEGQNVTLSCEQNLNHDAMYWYRQDPGQGLRLIYYSQIVNDFQKGDIAEGYSVSREKKESFPLTVTSAQKNPTAFYLCASSLGWDRAGQPQHFGDGTRLSIL.

This clone was detected once. This rearrangement joins TRBV7-7 to TRBJ2-3, with 12 positions matching TRBD2. CDR1 is SSHAT, CDR2 FNYEAQ, per germline (reference sequence). V lost 5 bases to trimming and J lost 3 bases; unmatched junction nucleotides: 6. CDR3 length: 16 residues. CDR3 DNA: TGTGCCAGCAGCGCAGGACTAGCGGGGTCGACAGATACGCAGTATTTT. It is translated as CASSAGLAGSTDTQYF.

The chain combines TRBV11-2 with TRBJ1-5, with D possibly matching TRBD1 (6 bases). V was cut by 5 bases and J by 6 bases, with 17 bases left in between. CDR1 and CDR2 from the germline V gene are SGHAT and FQNNGV. The CDR3 is made up of 15 amino acids. The DNA of the CDR3 is TGTGCCAGCAGCCACGTCGGGGGGCGGAGTCAGCCCCAGCATTTT. This codes for CASSHVGGRSQPQHF.

The rearrangement uses TRBV19 and TRBJ1-5; 7 bases line up with TRBD1. There are 18 residues in the CDR3. Germline V gene data show CDR1 as LNHDA and CDR2 as SQIVND (reference sequence). J was trimmed by 8 bases and V by 2 bases; bases with no gene match: 18. The CDR3: CASSIRQGSGTSREPQHF. In DNA, the CDR3 is TGTGCCAGTAGTATACGACAGGGCAGCGGCACAAGTCGTGAGCCCCAGCATTTT.

The chain joins TRBV19 to TRBJ2-7; TRBD1 might be the D (5 bases). Deletions cut 6 bases from V and 2 bases from J, with 17 bases between. The CDR3 loop spans 15 amino acids. Germline V gives CDR1 LNHDA, CDR2 SQIVND (reference sequence). The CDR3 DNA sequence: TGTGCCAGTAGGACCAGGGCAGGGCGGACCTACGAGCAGTACTTC. This sequence encodes CASRTRAGRTYEQYF.

This chain uses TRBV5-4 with TRBJ1-1; D remains ambiguous. The germline V gene encodes CDR1 SGHNT and CDR2 YYREEE (reference sequence). V shed 4 bases and J shed 7 bases, with 14 bases lying between them. This CDR3 contains 13 residues. CDR3 amino acids: CASSPGRSGEAFF. CDR3 sequence (DNA): TGTGCCAGCAGCCCCGGGCGAAGCGGTGAAGCTTTCTTT.

This clone was counted once. V gene TRBV3-1 (or the pseudogene TRBV3-2) combines with J gene TRBJ2-1; 10 bases map to TRBD2. The CDR3 contains 15 residues. Germline V CDR1 and CDR2: LGHDT, YNNKEL (reference sequence). The J segment lost 2 bases and the V segment lost 4 bases, leaving 2 bases of the junction unmatched. This CDR3 is CASSPSGGAYNEQFF. CDR3 in DNA: TGTGCCAGCAGCCCCAGCGGGGGGGCCTACAATGAGCAGTTCTTC.

The V and J genes are TRBV4-2 and TRBJ1-6, with D possibly matching TRBD1 (6 bases). V lost 3 bases and J lost 0, with 9 bases in between. CDR1 and CDR2 (germline): LGHNA, YNFKEQ. CDR3 length equals 16 residues. The CDR3 DNA is TGTGCCAGCAGCCACGGACAGAGCTCCTATAATTCACCCCTCCACTTT. Its translation is CASSHGQSSYNSPLHF.

This chain uses TRBV4-1 with TRBJ2-1; TRBD2 matches at 8 bases. Trimming cost V 6 bases and J 1 base; bases outside gene matches: 5. The CDR3 spans 15 residues. CDR1 is MGHRA, CDR2 YSYEKL, per germline. CDR3 in DNA: TGCGCCAGCAGTTCTAGCGGGTCGTCCTACAATGAGCAGTTCTTC. Translating it yields CASSSSGSSYNEQFF.

The V and J genes are TRBV6-2 or TRBV6-3 and TRBJ1-5; D is unclear. V lost 2 bases, J lost 3 bases, and 17 bases lay in between. The germline V gene encodes CDR1 MNHEY and CDR2 SVGEGT. CDR3 length equals 17 residues. CDR3 sequence reads: CASSYLPGLGHNQPQHF. CDR3 DNA: TGTGCCAGCAGTTACCTCCCGGGTCTTGGTCACAATCAGCCCCAGCATTTT.

The chain recombines TRBV11-2 with TRBJ1-2, with D perhaps TRBD1 (5 bases). The ends were cut back, 5 bases at V and 5 bases at J, with 12 bases in the middle. This CDR3 has 13 amino acids. The germline gives CDR1 SGHAT, CDR2 FQNNGV. In nucleotides, the CDR3 is TGTGCCAGCAGCAATGACAGAATATATGGCTACACCTTC. It codes for CASSNDRIYGYTF.

V gene TRBV7-2 combines with J gene TRBJ1-5; D ambiguous. V gave up 0 bases and J gave up 4 bases, with 7 bases separating them. The CDR3 consists of 14 residues. Looked up from germline, CDR1 is SGHTA and CDR2 is FQGNSA. The CDR3 here is CASSLATANQPQHF. In DNA, the CDR3 is TGTGCCAGCAGCTTAGCTACAGCAAATCAGCCCCAGCATTTT.

This clone was seen once. V and J are TRBV19 and TRBJ1-4; the D gene is possibly TRBD1 (5 bases). Germline CDR1 reads LNHDA; CDR2 reads SQIVND (reference sequence). V was cut by 3 bases and J by 0 bases, with 11 bases left in between. This CDR3 has 16 amino acids. This CDR3 is CASSMSGAATNEKLFF. As DNA, the CDR3 is TGTGCCAGTAGTATGTCTGGGGCAGCAACTAATGAAAAACTGTTTTTT.

This clone has only one observation. The rearrangement joins TRBV7-3 to TRBJ1-1, with D perhaps TRBD1 (5 bases). Germline CDR1 is SGHTA and CDR2 is FQGTGA. Trimming removed 5 bases from V and 3 bases from J, with 28 bases in between. The CDR3 contains 19 residues. The CDR3 reads CASSRISGTVGVLDTEAFF. The DNA for the CDR3 is TGTGCCAGCAGCCGCATCAGTGGGACTGTAGGGGTTTTGGACACTGAAGCTTTCTTT.

The V and J genes are TRBV29-1 and TRBJ2-7; possible D gene TRBD1, 5 bases. CDR1 and CDR2 from the germline V gene are SQVTM and ANQGSEA. This CDR3 is built from 13 residues. V dropped 5 bases and J dropped 1 base, with 12 bases sitting between them. CDR3 in DNA: TGCAGCGTTCCTGGGGCGTCGTCCTACGAGCAGTACTTC. As protein: CSVPGASSYEQYF.

The J gene is TRBJ2-1, the V gene TRBV7-3; tentative D call: TRBD2 (6 bases). Trimming pared 5 bases from V and 8 bases from J, leaving 19 bases between. The CDR3 sequence is 15 residues long. From germline, CDR1 is SGHTA and CDR2 FQGTGA. For the CDR3, the DNA is TGTGCCAGCAGCCCCGGTTTCGCGGGGTTGGATGAGCAGTTCTTC. Its protein is CASSPGFAGLDEQFF.

V and J are TRBV18 and TRBJ2-3, with D maybe TRBD1 (5 bases). The V and J ends lost 0 bases and 3 bases respectively, with 13 bases between them. Germline V gene lookup returns CDR1 KGHSH and CDR2 LQKENI. The CDR3 has 16 residues. CDR3 DNA sequence: TGTGCCAGCTCACCACCGCTCAAGGGGCGGACAGATACGCAGTATTTT. Translated: CASSPPLKGRTDTQYF.

The chain couples TRBV5-4 to TRBJ1-5; 7 bases align to TRBD1. Unmatched junction bases numbered 2, after V lost 2 bases and J lost 0 bases. The germline V gene has CDR1 SGHNT and CDR2 YYREEE (reference sequence). This CDR3 spans 15 amino acids. DNA of the CDR3: TGTGCCAGCAGCTTCGGACAGGATAGCAATCAGCCCCAGCATTTT. As protein: CASSFGQDSNQPQHF.

The rearrangement links TRBV9 to TRBJ1-2; TRBD1 aligns across 7 bases. V lost 3 bases and J lost 5; bases outside the gene matches: 16. CDR3 size: 17 residues. The germline CDR1 and CDR2 sequences are SGDLS and YYNGEE. The CDR3 coding sequence is TGTGCCAGCAGCGGCCTAGGGACAGACGGAACCTCATATGGCTACACCTTC. It specifies CASSGLGTDGTSYGYTF.

V gene TRBV5-6 combines with J gene TRBJ2-7, with D unclear. The germline V gene has CDR1 SGHDT and CDR2 YYEEEE. The CDR3 consists of 15 residues. Between the trimmed V and J ends, which lost 6 bases and 2 bases, there was a span of 18 bases. CDR3 DNA sequence: TGTGCCAGCACTCCGCGGTCATTGATGCCCTACGAGCAGTACTTC. Amino acids: CASTPRSLMPYEQYF.

The chain links TRBV12-3 or TRBV12-4 to TRBJ2-2; no clear D gene. The CDR3 has 13 residues. Trimming removed 0 bases at V and 15 bases at J, with 14 bases between. The CDR3 DNA follows: TGTGCCAGCAGTTTAGCACCCTGGTTGAGCTTGTTTTTT. This sequence encodes CASSLAPWLSLFF.

The rearrangement uses TRBV7-6 and TRBJ2-1, with TRBD1 as a possible D gene (6 bases). This CDR3 contains 17 residues. CDR1 and CDR2 (germline): SGHVS, FNYEAQ. The ends were cut back, 0 bases at V and 7 bases at J, with 19 bases in the middle. CDR3 in amino acids: CASSLARLQGDWNEQFF. DNA of the CDR3: TGTGCCAGCAGCTTAGCGAGGTTACAGGGTGATTGGAATGAGCAGTTCTTC.